The 14 T cell receptor beta chains below were found in one sample sequenced in a study of cytotoxic CD8 clonotypes in ibrutinib-treated CLL. Data came from immunoSEQ multiplex PCR; TCRdb stores just in-frame clones and leaves some out. In the table there are about 120,000 clones, 55% to 75% of which are singletons. Here the sequenced sample was PBMCs, taken after 24 months of ibrutinib treatment. The receptors derive from a human donor with chronic lymphocytic leukemia.

V is TRBV9 and J is TRBJ1-1; D is possibly TRBD1 (6 bases). Germline V gives CDR1 SGDLS, CDR2 YYNGEE. Trimming left V 6 bases short and J 0 bases short, with 12 bases between. The CDR3 runs 14 residues. In DNA form, the CDR3 reads TGTGCCAGCAACCCGGGGGCCCTGAACACTGAAGCTTTCTTT. Encoded protein: CASNPGALNTEAFF.

The J gene is TRBJ2-3, the V gene TRBV7-6; a possible D gene is TRBD2 (7 bases). The CDR3 has 16 amino acids. Trimming stripped 1 base from V and 0 bases from J, with 11 bases between. CDR1 and CDR2 (germline): SGHVS, FNYEAQ. CDR3 loop: CASSLVGGQSTDTQYF. CDR3 coding DNA: TGTGCCAGCAGCTTAGTGGGGGGGCAGAGCACAGATACGCAGTATTTT.

J is TRBJ2-7 and V is TRBV21-1; the D call TRBD1 from the table was never checked on the DNA. TRBV21-1 is classified as a pseudogene. The CDR3 has 14 amino acids. Written as DNA, the CDR3 is TGTGCCAGTAACAGGGGGCGTTCCCCCCACGAGCAGTACTTC. Its translation: CASNRGRSPHEQYF.

Here the CDR3 reads CASGDGYGYTF. The DNA of the CDR3 is TGTGCCAGCGGCGATGGCTATGGCTACACCTTC. The chain links TRBV2 to TRBJ1-2; D unresolved. V lost 8 bases to trimming and J lost 4 bases, with 8 bases between them. Germline lookup yields CDR1 SNHLY and CDR2 FYNNEI. The CDR3 totals 11 residues.

This rearrangement joins TRBV6-4 to TRBJ2-4; 7 positions agree with TRBD1. This CDR3 is built from 15 residues. V shed 3 bases and J 9 bases; nucleotides not matched to a gene: 11. Per the germline V gene, CDR1 is MRHNA and CDR2 is SNTAGT. The CDR3 sequence is CASSEYGGTAGIQYF. Written as DNA, the CDR3 is TGTGCCAGCAGTGAGTATGGTGGGACAGCAGGCATTCAGTACTTC.

V and J are TRBV29-1 and TRBJ2-3, with a possible D match to TRBD2 (6 bases). This CDR3 comprises 15 residues. CDR1 SQVTM and CDR2 ANQGSEA come from the germline V gene. V was trimmed by 2 bases and J by 4 bases, leaving 16 bases between them. The CDR3 DNA follows: TGCAGCGTTGAAAGTATGGGCGGGGCAGCAGATACGCAGTATTTT. The encoded protein is CSVESMGGAADTQYF.

This sequence joins TRBV5-1 and TRBJ2-7; 9 positions match TRBD1. In germline, CDR1 is SGHRS, CDR2 YFSETQ. With 3 bases clipped from V and 3 bases from J, the junction kept 7 bases outside the gene matches. The CDR3 is 15 residues long. CDR3 bases: TGCGCCAGCAGCTACACCGGGACAGGGTTCTACGAGCAGTACTTC. This sequence encodes CASSYTGTGFYEQYF.

The genes are TRBV7-3 and TRBJ2-1, with 9 bases that match TRBD1. This CDR3 comprises 13 residues. Unmatched junction bases numbered 5, after V lost 5 bases and J lost 9 bases. The germline CDR1 and CDR2 sequences are SGHTA and FQGTGA. CDR3 residues: CASSEQGASEQFF. The CDR3 DNA reads as TGTGCCAGCAGCGAACAGGGGGCGAGTGAGCAGTTCTTC.

The CDR3 here is CASSRTGGQEEGYTF. CDR3 bases: TGTGCCAGCAGCCGCACCGGTGGGCAGGAGGAGGGCTACACCTTC. J is TRBJ1-2 and V is TRBV11-2; the D is unclear. Germline V lookup: CDR1 SGHAT, CDR2 FQNNGV. V lost 5 bases, J lost 8 bases, and 21 bases lay in between. This CDR3 comprises 15 residues. Filled out from reference TRBV11-2 and TRBJ1-2, the complete variable domain reads EAGVAQSPRYKIIEKRQSVAFWCNPISGHATLYWYQQILGQGPKLLIQFQNNGVVDDSQLPKDRFSAERLKGVDSTLKIQPAKLEDSAVYLCASSRTGGQEEGYTFGSGTRLTVV.

This clone was recorded a few times. The rearrangement joins TRBV4-1 to TRBJ2-1; the D is unclear. Germline V gene data show CDR1 as MGHRA and CDR2 as YSYEKL. Between the trimmed V and J ends, which lost 0 bases and 9 bases, there was a span of 9 bases. The CDR3 runs 13 residues. The CDR3 nucleotides read TGCGCCAGCAGCCAAGATTTCAATGGTGAGCAGTTCTTC. Its translation: CASSQDFNGEQFF.

This sequence joins TRBV27 and TRBJ1-1; D is undetermined. Trimming removed 9 bases at V and 0 bases at J, with 17 bases between. Germline V gene lookup returns CDR1 MNHEY and CDR2 SMNVEV (reference sequence). This CDR3 has 15 amino acids. CDR3 amino acids: CASQRSIYVNTEAFF. CDR3 nucleotides: TGTGCCAGTCAGAGATCCATATATGTGAACACTGAAGCTTTCTTT.

This clone was observed a handful of times. J is TRBJ2-1 and V is TRBV11-2; 8 bases line up with TRBD2. The CDR3 is 17 amino acids. Germline V gene sequence: CDR1 SGHAT, CDR2 FQNNGV. Unmatched junction bases numbered 15, after V lost 5 bases and J lost 6 bases. The CDR3 protein is CASSRRLAAGASNEQFF. The CDR3 DNA reads as TGTGCCAGCAGCCGTCGCCTGGCAGCGGGGGCCTCCAATGAGCAGTTCTTC. Full variable domain (rest looked up from reference TRBV11-2 and TRBJ2-1): EAGVAQSPRYKIIEKRQSVAFWCNPISGHATLYWYQQILGQGPKLLIQFQNNGVVDDSQLPKDRFSAERLKGVDSTLKIQPAKLEDSAVYLCASSRRLAAGASNEQFFGPGTRLTVL.

This rearrangement joins TRBV18 to TRBJ2-7; TRBD1 agrees at 9 bases. The junction had 0 bases not matched to a gene; V was cut back by 3 bases and J by 6 bases. Germline V gene data show CDR1 as KGHSH and CDR2 as LQKENI. The CDR3 consists of 12 residues. The chain's CDR3 is CASSPGQGEQYF. For the CDR3, the DNA is TGTGCCAGCTCACCGGGACAGGGCGAGCAGTACTTC. The full variable domain, its missing parts supplied by reference TRBV18 and TRBJ2-7, is NAGVMQNPRHLVRRRGQEARLRCSPMKGHSHVYWYRQLPEEGLKFMVYLQKENIIDESGMPKERFSAEFPKEGPSILRIQQVVRGDSAAYFCASSPGQGEQYFGPGTRLTVT.

The chain is built from TRBV27 and TRBJ2-3; no reliable D call. Germline CDR1 is MNHEY and CDR2 is SMNVEV (reference sequence). V shed 2 bases and J shed 2 bases, with 8 bases lying between them. The CDR3 has 14 residues. The CDR3 is CASSLEVSTDTQYF. The CDR3 DNA sequence: TGTGCCAGCAGTTTAGAAGTATCCACAGATACGCAGTATTTT.